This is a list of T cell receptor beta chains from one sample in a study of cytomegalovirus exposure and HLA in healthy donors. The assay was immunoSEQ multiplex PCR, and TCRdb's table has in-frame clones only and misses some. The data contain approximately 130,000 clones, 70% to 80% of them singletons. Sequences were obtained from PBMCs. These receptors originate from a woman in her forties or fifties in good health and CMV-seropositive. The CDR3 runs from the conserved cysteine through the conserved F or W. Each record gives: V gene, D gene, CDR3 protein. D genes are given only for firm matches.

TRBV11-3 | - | CASSWSTDYGYTF
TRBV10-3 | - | CAATGSSYNEQFF
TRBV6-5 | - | CASSYSRGGWGNGYTF
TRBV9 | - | CASSVAGKDTQYF
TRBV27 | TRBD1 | CASSGGTGGQPQHF
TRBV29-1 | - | CSVEGGRGVDTQYF
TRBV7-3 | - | CASSLATRVGGSDTQYF
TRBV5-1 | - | CASSLPSSGNEQFF
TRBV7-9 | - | CASSLGTSYGYTF
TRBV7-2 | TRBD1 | CASSVRESGQGLYNEQFF
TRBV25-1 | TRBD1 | CASSEWDRKGTEAFF
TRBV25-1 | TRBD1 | CASSPIQGAYGYTF
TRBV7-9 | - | CASSWRGESGYTF
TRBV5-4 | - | CASSLDGESYNEQFF
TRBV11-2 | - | CASSLGQGGHQETQYF
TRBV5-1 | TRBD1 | CASSFRTGTTSTDTQYF
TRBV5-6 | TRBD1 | CASRGQGHGYTF
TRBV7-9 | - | CASRHRRGLGTEAFF
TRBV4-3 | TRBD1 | CASSQPNRGDYTF
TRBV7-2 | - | CASSLGAGLNQPQHF
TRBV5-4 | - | CASSFGRGGYGYTF
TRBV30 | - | CAWSGGGGNTIYF
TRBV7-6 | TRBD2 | CASSPLGQGGGVPGTQYF
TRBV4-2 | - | CASSQDWLILRGDEQFF
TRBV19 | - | CASTHGNTGELFF
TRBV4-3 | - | CASSQVSGNTIYF
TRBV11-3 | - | CASSLRGADYGYTF
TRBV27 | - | CASSLYRVTDTQYF
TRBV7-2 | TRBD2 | CASSSGLAITTGELFF
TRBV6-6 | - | CASSYLKGAGVDEQFF
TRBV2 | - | CASSRGPSYEQYF
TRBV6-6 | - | CASRQLPGEQYF
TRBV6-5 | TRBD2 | CASSYAGGGSYEQYF
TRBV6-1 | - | CASSEGRTEAFF
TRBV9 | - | CASSTTGRENTEAFF
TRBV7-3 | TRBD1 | CASSQGQGNTGELFF
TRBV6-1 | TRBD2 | CASSELAEYEQYF
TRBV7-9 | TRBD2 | CASSLPGGRGGSNEQFF
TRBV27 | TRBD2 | CASSHAGTSKNEQYF
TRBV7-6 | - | CASSRTTNTGELFF
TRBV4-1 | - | CASSQWLIETQYF
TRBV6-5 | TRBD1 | CASTNGGTGNYGYTF
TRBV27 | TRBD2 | CASRDSGSNEQFF
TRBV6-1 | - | CAIYSTGSYEQYF
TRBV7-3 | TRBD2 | CASSLLSGRADEQFF
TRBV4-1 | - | CASSGQGLNYGYTF
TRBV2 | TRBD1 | CAGRTGLETQYF
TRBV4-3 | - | CASSQSGVGTDTQYF
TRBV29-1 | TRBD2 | CSVDSLAGGTDTQYF
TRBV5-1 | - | CASARGPVNTEAFF
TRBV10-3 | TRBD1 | CAISGTGSPGNTIYF
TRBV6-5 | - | CASSYSLEGGGYEQYF